This is a list of T cell receptor beta chains from one sample in a study of OX40 agonist ivuxolimab in advanced cancers. Using immunoSEQ multiplex PCR, the repertoire was profiled, and TCRdb retains in-frame clones only, with some absent. This sample yields about 100,000 clones, of which roughly 89% are seen a single time; just over 0.15% belongs to the top ten. The specimen was CD4+ or CD8+ T cells sorted from blood, collected in a trial of the OX40 agonist ivuxolimab. These receptors were obtained from an adult with an advanced solid tumor such as melanoma, head and neck, liver or kidney cancer. CDR3s include the opening cysteine and the closing phenylalanine or tryptophan. A D gene is named only where the DNA matches it firmly. A row's size may be missing; if present it is once, few, many or a size class.

NA	NA	TRBV4-2	TRBJ1-3	CASSPTSQLASGNTIYF	TGTGCCAGCAGCCCCACCAGCCAGCTTGCCTCTGGAAACACCATATATTTT
NA	TRBD1	TRBV5-6	TRBJ1-2	CASSLVQGAGYGYTF	TGTGCCAGCAGCTTAGTCCAGGGGGCCGGCTATGGCTACACCTTC
NA	TRBD1	TRBV4-2	TRBJ2-7	CASSRTVQGPSYEQYF	TGTGCCAGCAGCCGCACGGTACAGGGGCCTTCCTACGAGCAGTACTTC
NA	TRBD1	TRBV9	TRBJ2-4	CASSVSGQGPNIQYF	TGTGCCAGCAGCGTCTCCGGACAGGGCCCAAACATTCAGTACTTC
NA	NA	TRBV5-4	TRBJ1-2	CAVFPGGARMSGYTF	TGTGCTGTTTTCCCGGGGGGCGCAAGGATGTCTGGCTACACCTTC
NA	TRBD1	TRBV30	TRBJ1-5	CAWGQGTDQPQHF	TGTGCCTGGGGACAGGGCACCGATCAGCCCCAGCATTTT
once	TRBD2	TRBV28	TRBJ2-1	CASTIHAGLAGGYSYNEQFF	TGTGCCAGCACCATTCATGCTGGGCTAGCGGGAGGCTACTCCTACAATGAGCAGTTCTTC
NA	TRBD1	TRBV6-1	TRBJ1-6	CASKSGQGSSPLHF	TGTGCCAGCAAGTCGGGACAGGGTAGTTCACCCCTCCACTTT
NA	TRBD1	TRBV27	TRBJ2-7	CASSTYFGTGSEQYF	TGTGCCAGCTCCACCTACTTTGGGACAGGGAGCGAGCAGTACTTC
NA	NA	TRBV7-9	TRBJ1-5	CASSSQGNSNQPQHF	TGTGCCAGCAGCTCTCAGGGTAATAGCAATCAGCCCCAGCATTTT
NA	TRBD1	TRBV28	TRBJ2-7	CASGQGVYEQYF	TGTGCCAGCGGACAGGGGGTCTACGAGCAGTACTTC
NA	TRBD2	TRBV11-2	TRBJ2-3	CASSLEGTSGVTDTQYF	TGTGCCAGCAGCTTAGAGGGGACTAGCGGGGTTACAGATACGCAGTATTTT
NA	TRBD2	TRBV28	TRBJ2-1	CANKAGAGNEQFF	TGTGCCAACAAGGCGGGAGCCGGGAATGAGCAGTTCTTC
NA	NA	TRBV5-6	TRBJ1-2	CASSLEALLRGYTF	TGTGCCAGCAGCTTGGAGGCCCTCTTGAGGGGCTACACCTTC
once	TRBD2	TRBV10-2	TRBJ2-1	CTSSGTSPSSYNEQFF	TGCACCAGCTCTGGGACTAGCCCGAGCTCCTACAATGAGCAGTTCTTC
NA	NA	TRBV5-4	TRBJ1-6	CASSPSNYNSPLHF	TGTGCCAGCAGCCCGTCTAATTATAATTCACCCCTCCACTTT
NA	TRBD1	TRBV5-5	TRBJ2-7	CASSLTGVGPEQYF	TGTGCCAGCAGCCTGACAGGGGTTGGGCCCGAGCAGTACTTC
NA	NA	TRBV5-4	TRBJ2-1	CASSPTARSYNEQFF	TGTGCCAGCAGCCCAACAGCTCGCTCCTACAATGAGCAGTTCTTC
NA	TRBD2	TRBV28	TRBJ2-5	CASSPTSLAGLGTQYF	TGTGCCAGCAGTCCAACATCACTAGCGGGTCTGGGGACCCAGTACTTC
NA	NA	TRBV5-1	TRBJ2-3	CASNPTGGTDTQYF	TGCGCCAGCAATCCAACGGGAGGCACAGATACGCAGTATTTT
NA	NA	TRBV28	TRBJ2-3	CASSPNSGPDTQYF	TGTGCCAGCAGTCCCAACTCGGGGCCAGATACGCAGTATTTT
NA	NA	TRBV5-6	TRBJ1-2	CASSSDRSYGYTF	TGTGCCAGCAGCTCGGACAGAAGCTATGGCTACACCTTC